This TCR beta chain originates from a study of blood T cell repertoires in COVID-19. Assay used: immunoSEQ multiplex PCR; TCRdb lists only in-frame clones, some missing. The sample lists about 180,000 clones; 75% to 90% were seen once. The receptor was derived from a woman in her 40s with COVID-19, enrolled during active disease. The source material was peripheral blood.

The CDR3 nucleotides are TGTGCCAGCAGCGCCCGAAGCGAGAATAATTCACCCCTCCACTTT. This sequence encodes CASSARSENNSPLHF. V usage is TRBV7-2 and J usage is TRBJ1-6; the D is unclear. Germline V gene data show CDR1 as SGHTA and CDR2 as FQGNSA. V was shortened by 5 bases and J by 5 bases, with 13 bases between the two germline ends. The CDR3 consists of 15 residues.